These T cell receptor beta chains were read from a single sample in a study of T cell repertoires in cytomegalovirus infection. The antigens of these receptors remain unknown. TCRdb re-called the reads with MiXCR, one entry per CDR3 protein. The sample holds about 60,000 distinct CDR3 sequences, roughly 32% seen once. The sample was PBMCs, sequenced either directly or after in vitro stimulation (not recorded which). These TCRs come from a human donor in good health (CMV status not recorded). Some clones in this sample may be carry-over from other donors' samples. The conserved cysteine and the conserved F or W are not part of the CDR3 here. Each record gives: V gene, CDR3 protein.

TRBV5-5,ASSLAGGSEQY
TRBV7-8,ASSYLDRDGYT
TRBV3-1,ASSQDTAYNEQF
TRBV4-3,ASSQEWRGLAYEQY
TRBV7-2,ASSLVGGEQF
TRBV6-2/TRBV6-3,ASSYAEEGGELF
TRBV7-9,ASSSPGGPNTEAF
TRBV6-2/TRBV6-3,ASSYGGYGYT
TRBV7-9,ASRARDRGPNTEAF
TRBV27,ASSLSRTNTQY
TRBV7-6,ASSLEPGGHSYNEQF
TRBV7-9,ASSRRGLESSGNTIY
TRBV18,ASSPDRGDQPQH
TRBV7-9,ASSTSDRGGNQPQH
TRBV15,ATSRDHGEANANTGELF
TRBV19,ASSIGTTYQETQY
TRBV7-9,ASSLAYDSYNEQF
TRBV10-3,AISESWTEAF
TRBV7-9,ASTPGGQETQY
TRBV7-2,ASSLVGLLRNTEAF
TRBV7-8,ASSTRQGEQY
TRBV4-3,ASSHYTGSGYGYT
TRBV5-4,ASRTFGRGYEQY
TRBV19,ASSMRAIYQPQH
TRBV2,ASSESLDRTGSPLH
TRBV6-5,ASSYTDRGNTEAF
TRBV12-3/TRBV12-4,ASSDLRAGELF
TRBV20-1,SAAKTIGLSSYNEQF
TRBV6-2/TRBV6-3,ASRPASGSGTQY
TRBV7-8,ASSLVQGVSGYT
TRBV5-6,ASSLGPNTEAF
TRBV7-4,ASSLTQGNYGYT
TRBV7-2,ASSPPGGRDTQY
TRBV7-2,ASSLTGTRSYNEQF
TRBV29-1,SVTGTQETQY